The 9 T cell receptor beta chains reported below all come from one sample, sequenced in a study of T cell responses to AZD1222 COVID-19 vaccine. Some clones are missing from TCRdb's copy, which holds only in-frame ones; the method was immunoSEQ multiplex PCR. Of approximately 150,000 clones detected, around 84% appear once; the ten largest clones hold approximately 5%. Material: peripheral blood, obtained 28 days after the second AZD1222 dose. The receptor source for this set is an adult who received the AZD1222 COVID-19 vaccine.

The V call is TRBV15, the J call TRBJ2-1; 8 bases fit TRBD2. Germline V gene sequence: CDR1 LNHNV, CDR2 YYDKDF (reference sequence). The CDR3 is made up of 15 amino acids. Trimming removed 5 bases from V and 3 bases from J; junction bases left unmatched: 6. CDR3 in amino acids: CATSFGGGFYNEQFF. CDR3 bases: TGTGCCACCAGCTTCGGGGGGGGCTTCTACAATGAGCAGTTCTTC. Combining the CDR3 with reference TRBV15 and TRBJ2-1 gives the whole variable domain DAMVIQNPRYQVTQFGKPVTLSCSQTLNHNVMYWYQQKSSQAPKLLFHYYDKDFNNEADTPDNFQSRRPNTSFCFLDIRSPGLGDTAMYLCATSFGGGFYNEQFFGPGTRLTVL.

J is TRBJ2-1 and V is TRBV10-2; 7 positions match TRBD1. J lost 8 bases, V lost 3 bases, and 7 bases had no gene match. This CDR3 has 14 residues. The germline gives CDR1 WSHSY, CDR2 SAAADI. CDR3 sequence (DNA): TGCGCCAGCAGTGAATCGACAGGGTGGGATGAGCAGTTCTTC. It translates to CASSESTGWDEQFF.

This clone is a singleton in its sample. The chain links TRBV6-5 to TRBJ2-7; perhaps D is TRBD1 or TRBD2 (5 bases each). Trimming removed 5 bases at V and 10 bases at J, with 15 bases between. In germline, CDR1 is MNHEY, CDR2 SVGAGI. This CDR3 comprises 12 residues. The CDR3 DNA reads as TGTGCCAGCAGTCCCGCCGAGGGGCACCAGTACTTC. It codes for CASSPAEGHQYF.

The chain couples TRBV5-8 to TRBJ1-3; D not certain. Per germline, CDR1 SGHTS and CDR2 YDEGEE. The length of the CDR3 is 14 residues. V lost 0 bases, J lost 0 bases, and 4 bases lay in between. Written as DNA, the CDR3 is TGTGCCAGCAGCTTGGGCAGCTCTGGAAACACCATATATTTT. This codes for CASSLGSSGNTIYF. The full variable domain, its missing parts supplied by reference TRBV5-8 and TRBJ1-3, is EAGVTQSPTHLIKTRGQQATLRCSPISGHTSVYWYQQALGLGLQFLLWYDEGEERNRGNFPPRFSGRQFPNYSSELNVNALELEDSALYLCASSLGSSGNTIYFGEGSWLTVV.

The gene calls are TRBV5-1 and TRBJ1-1; no clear D gene. CDR1 is SGHRS and CDR2 is YFSETQ in the germline V gene. The CDR3 sequence is 13 residues long. Trimming stripped 1 base from V and 1 base from J, with 5 bases between. The CDR3 protein is CASSLSENTEAFF. CDR3 in DNA: TGCGCCAGCAGCTTGTCGGAGAACACTGAAGCTTTCTTT.

The chain has TRBV27 and TRBJ1-6; the D is unclear. Deletions cut 5 bases from V and 7 bases from J, with 6 bases between. In germline, CDR1 is MNHEY, CDR2 SMNVEV (reference sequence). The CDR3 length is 12 residues. The CDR3 loop reads CASSQENSPLHF. CDR3 DNA sequence: TGTGCCAGCAGTCAGGAGAATTCACCCCTCCACTTT.

The chain links TRBV6-5 to TRBJ1-4; D remains unclear. Germline V gene lookup returns CDR1 MNHEY and CDR2 SVGAGI. Trimming left V 4 bases short and J 3 bases short, with 9 bases between. CDR3 length: 14 amino acids. CDR3: CASSSGPPNEKLFF. The CDR3 nucleotides read TGTGCCAGCAGTTCCGGGCCCCCTAATGAAAAACTGTTTTTT.

The genes are TRBV7-8 and TRBJ2-3; D remains unclear. V was cut by 8 bases and J by 2 bases, with 14 bases left in between. The CDR3 is 14 residues long. CDR1 is SGHVS, CDR2 FQNEAQ, per germline. CDR3 bases: TGTGCCAGCCGGCAGGAAGGTTTCACAGATACGCAGTATTTT. The encoded protein is CASRQEGFTDTQYF.

The sample holds a few counts of this clone. The rearrangement links TRBV25-1 to TRBJ1-2; D remains unclear. Per the germline V gene, CDR1 is MGHDK and CDR2 is SYGVNS. The CDR3 totals 13 residues. V was trimmed by 0 bases and J by 6 bases, leaving 8 bases between them. CDR3 loop: CASSEYEGHGYTF. CDR3 DNA sequence: TGTGCCAGCAGTGAATACGAGGGTCATGGCTACACCTTC.